This T cell receptor (beta chain) was documented in a study of PD-L1 blockade in urothelial cancer. Anywhere from 1 to 8 samples came from each patient, spanning pretreatment and on-treatment. The assay was immunoSEQ multiplex PCR, and TCRdb's table has in-frame clones only and misses some. Of about 110,000 clones in the sample, approximately 86% were seen once. The source is a man aged 45-60 years with urothelial cancer. The source material was PBMCs, sampled around atezolizumab (anti-PD-L1) treatment.

The chain's CDR3 is CAWRRKGAYEKLFF. The CDR3 bases are TGTGCCTGGAGACGGAAGGGGGCTTATGAAAAACTGTTTTTT. V gene TRBV30 combines with J gene TRBJ1-4, with 7 bases lining up with TRBD1. V shed 3 bases, J shed 6 bases, and the junction held 7 bases outside the gene matches. CDR1 and CDR2 from the germline V gene are GTSNPN and SVGIG (reference sequence). This CDR3 is 14 amino acids long.